This TCR beta chain derives from a study of patients and donors after allogeneic stem cell transplantation. This CDR3 region has 13 residues. Deletions cut 3 bases from V and 8 bases from J, with 14 bases between. The germline CDR1 and CDR2 sequences are DFQATT and SNEGSKA (reference sequence). TCRdb recomputed calls from the RT-PCR reads with MiXCR, one row per CDR3 protein. Found here are about 25,000 distinct CDR3 sequences, roughly 7.3% of them singletons; the top ten hold roughly 50%. Sequenced input: blood, either unsorted or a sorted T cell fraction (not recorded which). This sequence originates from a human donor who was either an allogeneic HSCT recipient or a stem cell or donor lymphocyte infusion donor (not recorded which). It is not recorded whose cells these are; they may come from a transplant donor. The chain employs TRBV20-1 and TRBJ2-1, with no clear D. CDR3 bases: TGCAGTGCTAGGTTTTGGGCGTTGGATGAGCAGTTCTTC. As protein: CSARFWALDEQFF.